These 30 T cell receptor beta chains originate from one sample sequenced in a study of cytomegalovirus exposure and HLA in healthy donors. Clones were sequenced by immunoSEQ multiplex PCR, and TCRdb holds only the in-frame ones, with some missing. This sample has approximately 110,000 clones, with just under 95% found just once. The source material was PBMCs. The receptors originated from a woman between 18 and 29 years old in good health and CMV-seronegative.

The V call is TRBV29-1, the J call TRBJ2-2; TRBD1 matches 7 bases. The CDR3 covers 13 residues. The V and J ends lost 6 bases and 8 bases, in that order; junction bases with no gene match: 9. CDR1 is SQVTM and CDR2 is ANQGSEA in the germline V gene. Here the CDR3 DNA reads TGCAGCGTCCTGCGTTTGACAGGGGGGGAGCTGTTTTTT. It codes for CSVLRLTGGELFF.

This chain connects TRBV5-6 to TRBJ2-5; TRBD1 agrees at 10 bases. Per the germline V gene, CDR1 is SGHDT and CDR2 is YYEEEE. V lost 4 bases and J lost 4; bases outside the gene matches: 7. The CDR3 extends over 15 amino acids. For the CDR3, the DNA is TGTGCCAGCAGCCGGGACAGGGGCGCGCGAGAGACCCAGTACTTC. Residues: CASSRDRGARETQYF.

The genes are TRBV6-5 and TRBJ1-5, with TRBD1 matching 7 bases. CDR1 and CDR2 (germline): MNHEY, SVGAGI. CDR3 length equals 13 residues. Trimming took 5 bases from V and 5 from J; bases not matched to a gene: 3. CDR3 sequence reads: CASSEGAHQPQHF. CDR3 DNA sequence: TGTGCCAGCAGTGAGGGGGCGCATCAGCCCCAGCATTTT.

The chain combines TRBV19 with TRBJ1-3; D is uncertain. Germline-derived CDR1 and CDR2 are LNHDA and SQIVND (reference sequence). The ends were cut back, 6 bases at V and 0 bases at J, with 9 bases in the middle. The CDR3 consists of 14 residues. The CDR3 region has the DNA TGTGCCAGTAGAAAGACTTTCTCTGGAAACACCATATATTTT. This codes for CASRKTFSGNTIYF.

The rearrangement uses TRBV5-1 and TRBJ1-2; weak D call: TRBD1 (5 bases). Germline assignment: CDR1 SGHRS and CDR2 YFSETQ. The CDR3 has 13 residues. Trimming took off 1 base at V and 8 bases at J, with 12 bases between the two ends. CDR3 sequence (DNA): TGCGCCAGCAGCTTGCAGGGCGAGGAAGGCTACACCTTC. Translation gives CASSLQGEEGYTF. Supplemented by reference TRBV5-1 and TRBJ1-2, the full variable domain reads KAGVTQTPRYLIKTRGQQVTLSCSPISGHRSVSWYQQTPGQGLQFLFEYFSETQRNKGNFPGRFSGRQFSNSRSEMNVSTLELGDSALYLCASSLQGEEGYTFGSGTRLTVV.

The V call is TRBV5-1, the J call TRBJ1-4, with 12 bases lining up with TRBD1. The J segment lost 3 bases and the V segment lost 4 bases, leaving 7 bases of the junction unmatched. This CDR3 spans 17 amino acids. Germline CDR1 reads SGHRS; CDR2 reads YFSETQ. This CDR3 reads CASSKGTGGWSNEKLFF. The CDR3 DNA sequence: TGCGCCAGCAGCAAAGGGACAGGGGGCTGGTCTAATGAAAAACTGTTTTTT.

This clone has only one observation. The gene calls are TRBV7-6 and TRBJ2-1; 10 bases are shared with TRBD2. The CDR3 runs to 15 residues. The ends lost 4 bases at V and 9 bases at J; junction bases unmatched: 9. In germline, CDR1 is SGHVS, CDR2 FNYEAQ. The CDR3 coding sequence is TGTGCCAGCAGCTATAGGAGCGGGGGGGGCGGTGAGCAGTTCTTC. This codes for CASSYRSGGGGEQFF. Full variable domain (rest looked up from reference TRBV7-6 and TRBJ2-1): GAGVSQSPRYKVTKRGQDVALRCDPISGHVSLYWYRQALGQGPEFLTYFNYEAQQDKSGLPNDRFSAERPEGSISTLTIQRTEQRDSAMYRCASSYRSGGGGEQFFGPGTRLTVL.

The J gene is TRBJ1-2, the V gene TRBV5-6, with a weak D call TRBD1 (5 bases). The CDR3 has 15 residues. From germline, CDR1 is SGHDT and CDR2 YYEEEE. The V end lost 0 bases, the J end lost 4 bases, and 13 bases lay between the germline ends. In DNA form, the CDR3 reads TGTGCCAGCAGCTTGGGTGCGGCGGACACCTATGGCTACACCTTC. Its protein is CASSLGAADTYGYTF. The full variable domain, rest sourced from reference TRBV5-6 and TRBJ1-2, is DAGVTQSPTHLIKTRGQQVTLRCSPKSGHDTVSWYQQALGQGPQFIFQYYEEEERQRGNFPDRFSGHQFPNYSSELNVNALLLGDSALYLCASSLGAADTYGYTFGSGTRLTVV.

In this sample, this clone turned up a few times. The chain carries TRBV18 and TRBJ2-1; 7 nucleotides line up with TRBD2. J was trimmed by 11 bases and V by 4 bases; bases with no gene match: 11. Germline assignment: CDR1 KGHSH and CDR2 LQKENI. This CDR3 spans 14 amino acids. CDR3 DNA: TGTGCCAGCTCACGCGGCATGGCGGGAGAGAAGCAGTTCTTC. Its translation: CASSRGMAGEKQFF. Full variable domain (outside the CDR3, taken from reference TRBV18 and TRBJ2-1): NAGVMQNPRHLVRRRGQEARLRCSPMKGHSHVYWYRQLPEEGLKFMVYLQKENIIDESGMPKERFSAEFPKEGPSILRIQQVVRGDSAAYFCASSRGMAGEKQFFGPGTRLTVL.

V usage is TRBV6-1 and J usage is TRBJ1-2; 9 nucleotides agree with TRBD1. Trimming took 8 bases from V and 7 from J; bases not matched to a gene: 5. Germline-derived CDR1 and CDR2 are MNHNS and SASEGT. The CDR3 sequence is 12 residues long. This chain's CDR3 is CASLTGGSGYTF. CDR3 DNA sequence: TGTGCCAGCCTTACAGGGGGCAGTGGCTACACCTTC.

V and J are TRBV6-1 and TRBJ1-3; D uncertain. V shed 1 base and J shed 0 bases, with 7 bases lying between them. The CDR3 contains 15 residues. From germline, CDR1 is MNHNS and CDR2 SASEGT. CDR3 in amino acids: CASSEGGYSGNTIYF. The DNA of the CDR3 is TGTGCCAGCAGTGAAGGAGGTTACTCTGGAAACACCATATATTTT.

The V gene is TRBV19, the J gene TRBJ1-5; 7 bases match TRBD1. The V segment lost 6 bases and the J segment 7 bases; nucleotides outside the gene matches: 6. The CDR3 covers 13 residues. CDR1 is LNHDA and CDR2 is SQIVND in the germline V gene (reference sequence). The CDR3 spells CASSDRVRQPQHF. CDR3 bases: TGTGCCAGTAGCGACAGGGTAAGGCAGCCCCAGCATTTT.

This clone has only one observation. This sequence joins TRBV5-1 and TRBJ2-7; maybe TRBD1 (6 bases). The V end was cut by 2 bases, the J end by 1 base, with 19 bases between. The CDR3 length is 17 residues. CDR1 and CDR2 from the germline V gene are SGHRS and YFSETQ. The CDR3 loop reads CASSFSPGQRPSYEQYF. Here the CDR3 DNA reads TGCGCCAGCAGCTTCTCTCCGGGACAACGACCTTCCTACGAGCAGTACTTC.

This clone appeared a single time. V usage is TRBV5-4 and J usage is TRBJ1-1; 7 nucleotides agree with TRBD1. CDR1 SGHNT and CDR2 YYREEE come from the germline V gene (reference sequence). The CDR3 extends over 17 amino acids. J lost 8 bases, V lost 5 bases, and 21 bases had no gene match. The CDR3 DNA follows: TGTGCCAGCAGTGACATGACAGGGAAGCTCCTTGACAGGGAAGCTTTCTTT. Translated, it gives CASSDMTGKLLDREAFF.

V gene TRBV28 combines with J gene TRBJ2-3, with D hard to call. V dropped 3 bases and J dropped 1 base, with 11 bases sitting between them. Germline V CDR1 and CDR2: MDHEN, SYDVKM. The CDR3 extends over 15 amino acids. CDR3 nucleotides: TGTGCCAGCAGTTTTGGGCAGGCTGGCACAGATACGCAGTATTTT. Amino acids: CASSFGQAGTDTQYF.

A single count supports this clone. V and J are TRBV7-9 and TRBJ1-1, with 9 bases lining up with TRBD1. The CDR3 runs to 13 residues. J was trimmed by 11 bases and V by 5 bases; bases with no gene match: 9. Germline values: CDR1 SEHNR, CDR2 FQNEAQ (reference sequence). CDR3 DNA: TGTGCCAGCAGCCAGGGACAGGGCGCGAGGGCTTTCTTT. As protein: CASSQGQGARAFF.

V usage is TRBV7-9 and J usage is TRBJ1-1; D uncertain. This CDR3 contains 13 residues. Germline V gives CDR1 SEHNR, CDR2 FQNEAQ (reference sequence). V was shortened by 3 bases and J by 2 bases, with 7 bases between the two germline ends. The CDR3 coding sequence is TGTGCCAGCAGCTTGTCCCTAAACACTGAAGCTTTCTTT. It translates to CASSLSLNTEAFF. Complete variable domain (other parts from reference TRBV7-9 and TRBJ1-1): DTGVSQNPRHKITKRGQNVTFRCDPISEHNRLYWYRQTLGQGPEFLTYFQNEAQLEKSRLLSDRFSAERPKGSFSTLEIQRTEQGDSAMYLCASSLSLNTEAFFGQGTRLTVV.

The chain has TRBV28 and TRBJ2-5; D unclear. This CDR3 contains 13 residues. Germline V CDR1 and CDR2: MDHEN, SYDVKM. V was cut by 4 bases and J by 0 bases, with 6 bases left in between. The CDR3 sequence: CASSSSDQETQYF. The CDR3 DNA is TGTGCCAGCAGTTCTTCAGACCAAGAGACCCAGTACTTC. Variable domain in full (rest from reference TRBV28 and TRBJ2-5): DVKVTQSSRYLVKRTGEKVFLECVQDMDHENMFWYRQDPGLGLRLIYFSYDVKMKEKGDIPEGYSVSREKKERFSLILESASTNQTSMYLCASSSSDQETQYFGPGTRLLVL.

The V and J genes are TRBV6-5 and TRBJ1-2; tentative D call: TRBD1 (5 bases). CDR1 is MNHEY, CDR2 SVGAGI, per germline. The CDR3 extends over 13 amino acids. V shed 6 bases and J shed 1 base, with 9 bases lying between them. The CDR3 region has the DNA TGTGCCAGCAGATTCGGGGGTAACTATGGCTACACCTTC. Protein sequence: CASRFGGNYGYTF.

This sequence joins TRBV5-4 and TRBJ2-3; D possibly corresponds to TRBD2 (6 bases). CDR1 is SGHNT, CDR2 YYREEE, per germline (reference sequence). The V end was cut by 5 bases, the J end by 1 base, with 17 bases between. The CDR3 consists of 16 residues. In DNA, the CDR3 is TGTGCCAGCAGTGGCCGTACGCGGGGTGGCACAGATACGCAGTATTTT. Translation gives CASSGRTRGGTDTQYF.

Here the CDR3 reads CASSQGPWRGRTDTQYF. CDR3 nucleotides: TGCGCCAGCAGCCAAGGCCCATGGCGGGGGCGGACAGATACGCAGTATTTT. The rearrangement joins TRBV4-1 to TRBJ2-3; D perhaps matches TRBD2 (7 bases). V was shortened by 1 base and J by 3 bases, with 17 bases between the two germline ends. CDR3 length: 17 residues. Germline V gene lookup returns CDR1 MGHRA and CDR2 YSYEKL.

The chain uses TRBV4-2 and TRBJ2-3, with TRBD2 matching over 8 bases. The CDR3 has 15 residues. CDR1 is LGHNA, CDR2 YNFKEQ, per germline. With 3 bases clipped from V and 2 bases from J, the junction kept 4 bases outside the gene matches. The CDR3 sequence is CASSHSGGDTDTQYF. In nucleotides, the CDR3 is TGTGCCAGCAGCCACAGCGGGGGCGACACAGATACGCAGTATTTT.

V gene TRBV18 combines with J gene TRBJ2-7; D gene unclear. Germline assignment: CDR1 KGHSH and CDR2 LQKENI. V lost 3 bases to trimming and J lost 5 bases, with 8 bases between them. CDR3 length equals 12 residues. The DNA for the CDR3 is TGTGCCAGCTCACCGAACTACGACGAGCAGTACTTC. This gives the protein CASSPNYDEQYF.

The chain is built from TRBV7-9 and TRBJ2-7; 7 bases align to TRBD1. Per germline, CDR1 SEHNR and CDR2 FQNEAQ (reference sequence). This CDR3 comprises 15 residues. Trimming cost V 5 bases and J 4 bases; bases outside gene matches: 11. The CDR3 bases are TGTGCCAGCAGCGGACAGGCAGCTTTAGGATACGAGCAGTACTTC. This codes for CASSGQAALGYEQYF.

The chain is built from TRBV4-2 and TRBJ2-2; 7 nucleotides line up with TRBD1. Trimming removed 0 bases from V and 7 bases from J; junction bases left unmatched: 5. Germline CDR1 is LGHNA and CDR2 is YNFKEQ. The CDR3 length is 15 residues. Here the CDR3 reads CASSQEQGSVGELFF. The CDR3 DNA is TGTGCCAGCAGCCAAGAACAGGGGTCAGTCGGGGAGCTGTTTTTT.

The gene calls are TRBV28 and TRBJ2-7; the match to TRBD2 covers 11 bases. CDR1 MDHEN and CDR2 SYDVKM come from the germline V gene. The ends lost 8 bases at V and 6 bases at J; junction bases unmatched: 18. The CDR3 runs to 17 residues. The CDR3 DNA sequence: TGTGCCAGCTCCCCCGGGACTATGATAGCGGGAGGGCGCGAGCAGTACTTC. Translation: CASSPGTMIAGGREQYF.

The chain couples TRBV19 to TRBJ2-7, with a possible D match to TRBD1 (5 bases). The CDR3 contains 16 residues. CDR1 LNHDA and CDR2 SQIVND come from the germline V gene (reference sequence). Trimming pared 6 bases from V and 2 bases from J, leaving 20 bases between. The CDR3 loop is CASSPTTRVWTYEQYF. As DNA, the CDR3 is TGTGCCAGTAGCCCCACCACCAGGGTTTGGACCTACGAGCAGTACTTC.

The CDR3 sequence: CSVPTGAGELFF. DNA of the CDR3: TGCAGCGTACCGACCGGGGCCGGGGAGCTGTTTTTT. The rearrangement joins TRBV29-1 to TRBJ2-2, with D maybe TRBD2 (5 bases). The CDR3 length is 12 residues. With 6 bases removed from V and 6 bases from J, the gap between germline ends came to 11 bases. Looked up from germline, CDR1 is SQVTM and CDR2 is ANQGSEA.

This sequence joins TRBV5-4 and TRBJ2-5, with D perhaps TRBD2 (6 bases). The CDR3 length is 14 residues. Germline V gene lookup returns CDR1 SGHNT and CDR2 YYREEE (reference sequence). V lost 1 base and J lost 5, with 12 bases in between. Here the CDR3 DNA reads TGTGCCAGCAGCTTGTGGGACTCCAGGGAGACCCAGTACTTC. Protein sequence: CASSLWDSRETQYF. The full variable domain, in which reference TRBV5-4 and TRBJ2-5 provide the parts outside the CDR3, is ETGVTQSPTHLIKTRGQQVTLRCSSQSGHNTVSWYQQALGQGPQFIFQYYREEENGRGNFPPRFSGLQFPNYSSELNVNALELDDSALYLCASSLWDSRETQYFGPGTRLLVL.

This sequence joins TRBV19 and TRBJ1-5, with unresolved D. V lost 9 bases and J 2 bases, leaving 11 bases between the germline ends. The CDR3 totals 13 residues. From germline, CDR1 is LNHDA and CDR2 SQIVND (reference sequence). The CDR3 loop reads CASHKRGNQPQHF. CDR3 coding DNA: TGTGCCAGCCATAAGAGGGGCAATCAGCCCCAGCATTTT.